The 28 T cell receptor beta chains below were found in one sample sequenced in a study of response to subunit inactivated influenza vaccine. TCRdb analysed the RT-PCR reads with MiXCR anew, one entry per CDR3 protein. Here the sample spans over 450,000 distinct CDR3 sequences, approximately 13% being singletons. The material sequenced was PBMCs from blood, taken roughly 48 days after vaccination. These receptor sequences come from a man aged 50-60 years who received an inactivated influenza vaccine.

In its sample, this clonotype was seen a few times. The chain recombines TRBV6-1 with TRBJ1-1, with D possibly matching TRBD1 (5 bases). The V gene's germline CDR1 is MNHNS and CDR2 SASEGT. This CDR3 contains 13 residues. V was cut by 5 bases and J by 8 bases, with 15 bases left in between. The CDR3 DNA reads as TGTGCCAGCAGTCTCGCAGGGTCTGGGGAAGCTTTCTTT. Protein sequence: CASSLAGSGEAFF.

A few counts support this clonotype. The J gene is TRBJ2-7, the V gene TRBV28; no firm D call. CDR1 and CDR2 (germline): MDHEN, SYDVKM. V was trimmed by 8 bases and J by 2 bases, leaving 13 bases between them. This CDR3 is 13 amino acids long. The CDR3 region is CASGRTVPYEQYF. CDR3 nucleotides: TGTGCCAGCGGCCGCACAGTACCCTACGAGCAGTACTTC.

This chain links TRBV5-1 with TRBJ2-2; tentatively, D is TRBD2 (5 bases). Trimming shortened V by 4 bases and J by 1 base, and 23 bases separated the two germline ends. This CDR3 is 19 amino acids long. Germline V gives CDR1 SGHRS, CDR2 YFSETQ. CDR3 DNA: TGCGCCAGCAGCCCCGAAGGTCGAGAGGGCTCAATGAACACCGGGGAGCTGTTTTTT. Translation gives CASSPEGREGSMNTGELFF.

J is TRBJ2-7 and V is TRBV5-1; D unclear. Germline V CDR1 and CDR2: SGHRS, YFSETQ. The V end lost 0 bases, the J end lost 2 bases, and 9 bases lay between the germline ends. CDR3 length: 14 amino acids. CDR3: CASSLDRNTYEQYF. CDR3 bases: TGCGCCAGCAGCTTGGACAGAAACACCTACGAGCAGTACTTC.

The chain joins TRBV29-1 to TRBJ2-5, with D possibly matching TRBD2 (5 bases). The V gene's germline CDR1 is SQVTM and CDR2 ANQGSEA. V lost 3 bases and J 0 bases, leaving 8 bases between the germline ends. The CDR3 covers 13 residues. DNA of the CDR3: TGCAGCGTTGACGGAGGATACCAAGAGACCCAGTACTTC. Translated, it gives CSVDGGYQETQYF. Looking up the rest from reference TRBV29-1 and TRBJ2-5 gives the full variable domain: SAVISQKPSRDICQRGTSLTIQCQVDSQVTMMFWYRQQPGQSLTLIATANQGSEATYESGFVIDKFPISRPNLTFSTLTVSNMSPEDSSIYLCSVDGGYQETQYFGPGTRLLVL.

This clonotype has only a few counts. The J gene is TRBJ2-7, the V gene TRBV28; no clear D. This CDR3 is built from 11 residues. Germline V gene sequence: CDR1 MDHEN, CDR2 SYDVKM. The V end was cut by 4 bases, the J end by 7 bases, with 8 bases between. CDR3 DNA: TGTGCCAGCAGTTCGAAAGGGGAGCAGTACTTC. Amino acid sequence: CASSSKGEQYF.

This clonotype was seen many times. The V call is TRBV29-1, the J call TRBJ2-3; TRBD2 might be the D (6 bases). Germline V CDR1 and CDR2: SQVTM, ANQGSEA. Trimming pared 4 bases from V and 0 bases from J, leaving 11 bases between. The CDR3 has 14 residues. CDR3 sequence (DNA): TGCAGCGTTGCCGTAGCGGAAAGCACAGATACGCAGTATTTT. Translating gives CSVAVAESTDTQYF.

This clonotype came up many times. J is TRBJ2-7 and V is TRBV28; D may be TRBD1 (6 bases). The CDR3 sequence is 12 residues long. Trimming left V 5 bases short and J 6 bases short, with 11 bases between. The V gene's germline CDR1 is MDHEN and CDR2 SYDVKM. CDR3 DNA: TGTGCCAGCAGTGAACAGGGTTTCGAGCAGTACTTC. Amino acid sequence: CASSEQGFEQYF.

J is TRBJ1-1 and V is TRBV7-2, with no clear D. Germline assignment: CDR1 SGHTA and CDR2 FQGNSA. V lost 1 base and J lost 6, with 12 bases in between. The CDR3 totals 14 residues. As DNA, the CDR3 is TGTGCCAGCAGCTTAGGACCAACCGGGGCTGAAGCTTTCTTT. This codes for CASSLGPTGAEAFF.

Many counts were recorded for this clonotype. This sequence joins TRBV29-1 and TRBJ2-1; D call uncertain. Deletions cut 3 bases from V and 5 bases from J, with 11 bases between. CDR3 length equals 13 residues. Germline V gives CDR1 SQVTM, CDR2 ANQGSEA. This CDR3 is CSVDFEGDNEQFF. In DNA form, the CDR3 reads TGCAGCGTTGATTTCGAAGGTGACAATGAGCAGTTCTTC.

In this sample, this clonotype turned up a few times. This chain joins TRBV28 and TRBJ2-3, with D perhaps TRBD1 or TRBD2 (6 bases each). V lost 6 bases and J 4 bases, leaving 17 bases between the germline ends. The CDR3 has 15 amino acids. Germline lookup yields CDR1 MDHEN and CDR2 SYDVKM. In DNA, the CDR3 is TGTGCCAGCAGCCCGCTGGGGGGCCCCGCAGATACGCAGTATTTT. Translation gives CASSPLGGPADTQYF.

The chain has TRBV12-3 or TRBV12-4 and TRBJ2-2; no reliable D call. With 2 bases removed from V and 4 bases from J, the gap between germline ends came to 8 bases. The length of the CDR3 is 14 residues. The CDR3 DNA reads as TGTGCCAGCAGTTTAACACTCTTCACCGGGGAGCTGTTTTTT. Translating it yields CASSLTLFTGELFF.

This clonotype was counted only a few times. The V call is TRBV5-5, the J call TRBJ2-3; 8 bases line up with TRBD2. Germline V CDR1 and CDR2: SGHKS, YYEKEE (reference sequence). J gave up 6 bases and V 0 bases, and 9 bases lay outside the gene matches. This CDR3 contains 16 residues. CDR3 in amino acids: CASSLGGSGVADTQYF. DNA for the CDR3: TGTGCCAGCAGCTTGGGGGGTAGCGGGGTCGCGGATACGCAGTATTTT.

V gene TRBV5-1 combines with J gene TRBJ2-1; the match to TRBD2 covers 7 bases. This CDR3 is built from 16 residues. The germline gives CDR1 SGHRS, CDR2 YFSETQ. The J segment lost 5 bases and the V segment lost 3 bases, leaving 11 bases of the junction unmatched. DNA for the CDR3: TGCGCCAGCAGCTGGGGGTCGGGACTAACCAACAATGAGCAGTTCTTC. Translated, it gives CASSWGSGLTNNEQFF. Complete variable domain (other parts from reference TRBV5-1 and TRBJ2-1): KAGVTQTPRYLIKTRGQQVTLSCSPISGHRSVSWYQQTPGQGLQFLFEYFSETQRNKGNFPGRFSGRQFSNSRSEMNVSTLELGDSALYLCASSWGSGLTNNEQFFGPGTRLTVL.

The J gene is TRBJ2-7, the V gene TRBV3-1; possibly TRBD1 for D (5 bases). V was cut by 4 bases and J by 6 bases, with 16 bases left in between. The CDR3 totals 14 residues. From germline, CDR1 is LGHDT and CDR2 YNNKEL (reference sequence). CDR3 coding DNA: TGTGCCAGCAGCCCACGCAGGGAATCAGGCGAGCAGTACTTC. The encoded protein is CASSPRRESGEQYF.

In this sample, this clonotype turned up a few times. The V call is TRBV5-6, the J call TRBJ1-2; D remains ambiguous. The CDR3 sequence is 12 residues long. The V end lost 4 bases, the J end lost 7 bases, and 11 bases lay between the germline ends. The germline CDR1 and CDR2 sequences are SGHDT and YYEEEE. The CDR3 coding sequence is TGTGCCAGCAGCCGAAGGTCTCGTGGCTACACCTTC. Amino acids: CASSRRSRGYTF.

The V and J genes are TRBV4-3 and TRBJ2-3, with D unclear. V lost 3 bases and J lost 6, with 10 bases in between. The CDR3 sequence is 13 residues long. Germline V gives CDR1 LGHNA, CDR2 YSLEER. This chain's CDR3 is CASSQAGWDTQYF. DNA of the CDR3: TGCGCCAGCAGCCAGGCCGGTTGGGATACGCAGTATTTT.

The rearrangement links TRBV4-3 to TRBJ1-2; 8 bases match TRBD1. Germline V gene data show CDR1 as LGHNA and CDR2 as YSLEER. This CDR3 comprises 12 residues. J gave up 14 bases and V 0 bases, and 5 bases lay outside the gene matches. The CDR3 DNA follows: TGCGCCAGCAGCCAAGACAGGGGGCTACTTACCTTC. Translation gives CASSQDRGLLTF.

The rearrangement joins TRBV10-3 to TRBJ2-7; a possible D gene is TRBD1 (6 bases). The CDR3 spans 14 residues. Germline loops: CDR1 ENHRY, CDR2 SYGVKD. V was trimmed by 6 bases and J by 0 bases, leaving 12 bases between them. For the CDR3, the DNA is TGTGCCATCAGGGAACGGGACATCTCCTACGAGCAGTACTTC. Translated: CAIRERDISYEQYF.

This clonotype was counted only a few times. This chain links TRBV5-1 with TRBJ2-7, with 11 bases identical to TRBD1. The germline gives CDR1 SGHRS, CDR2 YFSETQ. This CDR3 is 16 amino acids long. After removal of 0 bases from V and 2 bases from J, the junction contained 4 bases not matched to a gene. The CDR3 loop is CASSLGTGGNTYEQYF. The CDR3 nucleotides read TGCGCCAGCAGCTTGGGGACAGGGGGCAACACCTACGAGCAGTACTTC.

This clonotype was seen a handful of times. CDR3 coding DNA: TGCGCCAGCAGAGAACAGCCTTCAGTCCCTTCCTACGAGCAGTACTTC. This gives the protein CASREQPSVPSYEQYF. The chain links TRBV5-1 to TRBJ2-7; D uncertain. The V gene's germline CDR1 is SGHRS and CDR2 YFSETQ. This CDR3 is 16 amino acids long. Between the trimmed V and J ends, which lost 5 bases and 1 base, there was a span of 19 bases. The complete variable domain, with remaining parts taken from reference TRBV5-1 and TRBJ2-7, reads KAGVTQTPRYLIKTRGQQVTLSCSPISGHRSVSWYQQTPGQGLQFLFEYFSETQRNKGNFPGRFSGRQFSNSRSEMNVSTLELGDSALYLCASREQPSVPSYEQYFGPGTRLTVT.

This clonotype has a handful of counts. The chain employs TRBV14 and TRBJ1-4; possibly TRBD1 for D (6 bases). Germline-derived CDR1 and CDR2 are SGHDN and FVKESK. This CDR3 has 13 residues. V was shortened by 4 bases and J by 8 bases, with 11 bases between the two germline ends. The CDR3 is CASSPGGREKLFF. DNA for the CDR3: TGTGCCAGCAGCCCGGGGGGCCGGGAAAAACTGTTTTTT.

Regarding this clonotype: Since no conserved phenylalanine or tryptophan closes the CDR3, a read error is the likely cause. Because the CDR3's place on the DNA is in doubt, the DNA is left out and the CDR3 is given as listed by TCRdb. This chain joins TRBV7-6 and TRBJ1-4; the D segment call TRBD1 is taken from the table without a DNA check. Looked up from germline, CDR1 is SGHVS and CDR2 is FNYEAQ. Both ends counted, the CDR3 spans 24 residues. The CDR3 is CASSYNPWTRNLMKNCFLAVEIRT.

This clonotype has just a few counts. The chain combines TRBV7-9 with TRBJ1-3; D may be TRBD1 (5 bases). The germline V and J ends were trimmed by 2 bases and 0 bases, with 11 bases remaining between them. The length of the CDR3 is 16 residues. Germline values: CDR1 SEHNR, CDR2 FQNEAQ (reference sequence). CDR3 in amino acids: CASSLLGLSSGNTIYF. Here the CDR3 DNA reads TGTGCCAGCAGCTTATTGGGGCTAAGCTCTGGAAACACCATATATTTT.

The rearrangement joins TRBV2 to TRBJ2-7, with unresolved D. CDR1 SNHLY and CDR2 FYNNEI come from the germline V gene. The CDR3 totals 12 residues. The V end lost 2 bases, the J end lost 9 bases, and 11 bases lay between the germline ends. The CDR3, as DNA: TGTGCCAGCAGTGAAATCCCCATCGTGCAGTACTTC. Amino acids: CASSEIPIVQYF.

This clonotype was counted between two and nine times. The chain is built from TRBV7-6 and TRBJ1-6; no definite D call. There are 13 residues in the CDR3. Germline values: CDR1 SGHVS, CDR2 FNYEAQ. V gave up 3 bases and J gave up 5 bases, with 5 bases separating them. CDR3 nucleotides: TGTGCCAGCAGCTTCACTAATAATTCACCCCTCCACTTT. Amino acids: CASSFTNNSPLHF.

In this sample, this clonotype turned up once. The V and J genes are TRBV18 and TRBJ1-5; TRBD1 agrees at 9 bases. The CDR3 covers 16 residues. The V gene's germline CDR1 is KGHSH and CDR2 LQKENI. The ends lost 3 bases at V and 3 bases at J; junction bases unmatched: 6. CDR3 bases: TGTGCCAGCTCACCCTCCGGGACAGGGAACAATCAGCCCCAGCATTTT. It translates to CASSPSGTGNNQPQHF. Filled out from reference TRBV18 and TRBJ1-5, the complete variable domain reads NAGVMQNPRHLVRRRGQEARLRCSPMKGHSHVYWYRQLPEEGLKFMVYLQKENIIDESGMPKERFSAEFPKEGPSILRIQQVVRGDSAAYFCASSPSGTGNNQPQHFGDGTRLSIL.

This clonotype was detected a few times. This chain connects TRBV7-6 to TRBJ2-7, with D perhaps assigned TRBD1 or TRBD2 (5 bases each). Trimming left V 2 bases short and J 11 bases short, with 16 bases between. This CDR3 comprises 13 residues. Germline CDR1 SGHVS, CDR2 FNYEAQ. The DNA of the CDR3 is TGTGCCAGCAGCTTAAGTCGGGGCAGGGAAGAGTACTTC. Translation gives CASSLSRGREEYF.